The rows below give T cell receptor beta chains drawn from one sample of a study of cytomegalovirus exposure and HLA in healthy donors. Assay: immunoSEQ multiplex PCR; the TCRdb copy retains only in-frame clones and omits some. The table shows under 200,000 clones, with approximately 88% occurring only once. What was sequenced was PBMCs. The receptors shown here come from a young man in good health and CMV-seropositive. The CDR3 runs from the conserved cysteine through the conserved F or W. The order of the fields is CDR3 protein, CDR3 DNA, J gene, clone size, D gene, V gene. The D gene is left open where the match is weak. Rows give clone size only sometimes, using once, few, many, or a class for an expanded clone.

CDR3: CASSLAGQGYEQYF; DNA: TGTGCCAGCAGCTTAGCTGGACAGGGTTACGAGCAGTACTTC; J: TRBJ2-7; size: NA; D: TRBD1; V: TRBV7-2
CDR3: CASSQSGGNIYEQYF; DNA: TGTGCCAGCAGCCAGTCAGGGGGCAATATCTACGAGCAGTACTTC; J: TRBJ2-7; size: NA; D: TRBD1; V: TRBV5-4
CDR3: CAWTVPRSGANVLTF; DNA: TGTGCCTGGACAGTGCCCCGCTCTGGGGCCAACGTCCTGACTTTC; J: TRBJ2-6; size: NA; D: NA; V: TRBV30
CDR3: CASSQLAVNTGELFF; DNA: TGCGCCAGCAGCCAACTAGCGGTAAACACCGGGGAGCTGTTTTTT; J: TRBJ2-2; size: NA; D: TRBD2; V: TRBV4-1
CDR3: CASSLIAGGIDEQFF; DNA: TGTGCCAGCAGCTTAATAGCGGGAGGCATTGATGAGCAGTTCTTC; J: TRBJ2-1; size: NA; D: TRBD2; V: TRBV7-3
CDR3: CASSSRLAGGSGGANVLTF; DNA: TGTGCCAGCAGTTCCAGACTAGCGGGAGGGTCGGGCGGGGCCAACGTCCTGACTTTC; J: TRBJ2-6; size: NA; D: TRBD2; V: TRBV27
CDR3: CASSLAAPYGYTF; DNA: TGTGCCAGCAGCTTAGCAGCGCCCTATGGCTACACCTTC; J: TRBJ1-2; size: NA; D: NA; V: TRBV7-2
CDR3: CAWSFQANTEAFF; DNA: TGTGCCTGGAGTTTCCAGGCGAACACTGAAGCTTTCTTT; J: TRBJ1-1; size: NA; D: NA; V: TRBV30
CDR3: CASSQSQREVPKNIQYF; DNA: TGCGCCAGCAGTCAATCGCAGCGGGAGGTCCCCAAAAACATTCAGTACTTC; J: TRBJ2-4; size: NA; D: TRBD2; V: TRBV23-1
CDR3: CASSSRDYTGELFF; DNA: TGTGCCAGCAGCTCACGAGACTACACCGGGGAGCTGTTTTTT; J: TRBJ2-2; size: NA; D: NA; V: TRBV11-2
CDR3: CATSRGTGTSIYEQYF; DNA: TGTGCCACCAGCAGGGGTACCGGGACTTCGATTTACGAGCAGTACTTC; J: TRBJ2-7; size: NA; D: NA; V: TRBV15
CDR3: CASSREGSGSYNEQFF; DNA: TGCGCCAGCAGCCGAGAAGGTAGCGGGTCTTACAATGAGCAGTTCTTC; J: TRBJ2-1; size: NA; D: TRBD2; V: TRBV5-1
CDR3: CASSSGTFTQYF; DNA: TGCGCCAGCAGCTCGGGGACTTTCACGCAGTATTTT; J: TRBJ2-3; size: NA; D: NA; V: TRBV5-1
CDR3: CASSSLLGSTDTQYF; DNA: TGCGCCAGCAGCTCCCTACTAGGAAGCACAGATACGCAGTATTTT; J: TRBJ2-3; size: NA; D: NA; V: TRBV5-1
CDR3: CASSLGGNPTEAFF; DNA: TGTGCCAGCAGCTTAGGAGGGAATCCCACTGAAGCTTTCTTT; J: TRBJ1-1; size: NA; D: NA; V: TRBV7-3
CDR3: CASSLIRDRGEAFF; DNA: TGTGCCAGCAGCTTGATCCGGGACAGGGGTGAAGCTTTCTTT; J: TRBJ1-1; size: NA; D: TRBD1; V: TRBV7-2
CDR3: CASSLRGGSLSYEQYF; DNA: TGTGCCAGCAGCTTAAGGGGCGGGAGTCTCTCCTATGAGCAGTACTTC; J: TRBJ2-7; size: NA; D: TRBD2; V: TRBV7-4
CDR3: CASSPTTGPNEKLFF; DNA: TGTGCCAGCAGTCCCACGACAGGGCCTAATGAAAAACTGTTTTTT; J: TRBJ1-4; size: NA; D: TRBD1; V: TRBV2
CDR3: CAISESVVGKKTSWFYEQYF; DNA: TGTGCCATCAGTGAGTCGGTTGTGGGAAAGAAAACTAGCTGGTTCTACGAGCAGTACTTC; J: TRBJ2-7; size: NA; D: NA; V: TRBV10-3
CDR3: CASLGQGTYNEQFF; DNA: TGTGCCAGCCTGGGGCAGGGGACCTACAATGAGCAGTTCTTC; J: TRBJ2-1; size: NA; D: NA; V: TRBV11-2
CDR3: CSVGRAGTYNEQFF; DNA: TGCAGCGTCGGCAGGGCAGGTACCTACAATGAGCAGTTCTTC; J: TRBJ2-1; size: NA; D: NA; V: TRBV29-1
CDR3: CASSSRFWAQRYNEQFF; DNA: TGTGCCAGCAGCTCCCGTTTTTGGGCGCAAAGGTACAATGAGCAGTTCTTC; J: TRBJ2-1; size: NA; D: NA; V: TRBV7-2
CDR3: CSVGQGVHEQFF; DNA: TGCAGCGTGGGACAGGGGGTACATGAGCAGTTCTTC; J: TRBJ2-1; size: NA; D: TRBD1; V: TRBV29-1
CDR3: CASQPVSDHTDTQYF; DNA: TGCGCCAGCCAACCTGTCAGCGATCACACAGATACGCAGTATTTT; J: TRBJ2-3; size: NA; D: NA; V: TRBV4-3
CDR3: CASSRGQGGTGELFF; DNA: TGTGCCAGCAGCCGAGGACAGGGTGGCACCGGGGAGCTGTTTTTT; J: TRBJ2-2; size: many; D: TRBD1; V: TRBV6-6
CDR3: CASSESIVPSSYNEQFF; DNA: TGTGCCAGCAGTGAATCGATCGTCCCTAGCTCCTACAATGAGCAGTTCTTC; J: TRBJ2-1; size: NA; D: NA; V: TRBV6-1
CDR3: CASSQSQGGLNNEQFF; DNA: TGTGCCAGCAGCCAATCCCAAGGGGGCCTTAACAATGAGCAGTTCTTC; J: TRBJ2-1; size: once; D: TRBD1; V: TRBV4-2
CDR3: CASSLPGVAYEQYF; DNA: TGTGCCAGCAGCTTACCGGGAGTCGCCTACGAGCAGTACTTC; J: TRBJ2-7; size: NA; D: NA; V: TRBV7-9
CDR3: CASSVGTGLTYEQYF; DNA: TGTGCCAGCAGCGTAGGGACAGGTCTGACCTACGAGCAGTACTTC; J: TRBJ2-7; size: NA; D: TRBD1; V: TRBV9
CDR3: CASLIRGNIQYF; DNA: TGTGCCAGCCTGATTAGGGGGAACATTCAGTACTTC; J: TRBJ2-4; size: NA; D: NA; V: TRBV2
CDR3: CASSKTSGRRDTQYF; DNA: TGTGCCAGCAGCAAGACTAGCGGGAGGAGAGATACGCAGTATTTT; J: TRBJ2-3; size: few; D: NA; V: TRBV21-1
CDR3: CASSYSGSQPQHF; DNA: TGTGCCAGCAGTTACTCCGGGAGCCAGCCCCAGCATTTT; J: TRBJ1-5; size: once; D: NA; V: TRBV6-5
CDR3: CASSPPDRGNYYGYTF; DNA: TGTGCCAGCTCACCACCCGATAGGGGGAATTACTATGGCTACACCTTC; J: TRBJ1-2; size: NA; D: NA; V: TRBV18
CDR3: CASSISGTGGAETQYF; DNA: TGTGCCAGCAGCATCTCCGGGACAGGGGGCGCGGAGACCCAGTACTTC; J: TRBJ2-5; size: NA; D: TRBD1; V: TRBV9
CDR3: CSVDRNTEAFF; DNA: TGCAGCGTTGACAGAAACACTGAAGCTTTCTTT; J: TRBJ1-1; size: many; D: NA; V: TRBV29-1
CDR3: CASSPGLAEETQYF; DNA: TGTGCCAGCAGCCCGGGACTAGCGGAAGAGACCCAGTACTTC; J: TRBJ2-5; size: NA; D: TRBD2; V: TRBV2
CDR3: CASSLALTGVSGNTIYF; DNA: TGTGCCAGCAGTCTAGCCCTTACAGGGGTATCTGGAAACACCATATATTTT; J: TRBJ1-3; size: NA; D: TRBD1; V: TRBV28
CDR3: CASSSRGIDGTEAFF; DNA: TGTGCCAGCTCATCCAGGGGCATTGACGGCACTGAAGCTTTCTTT; J: TRBJ1-1; size: NA; D: NA; V: TRBV18
CDR3: CASSFRQSMNTEAFF; DNA: TGTGCCAGCAGCTTTCGACAGTCCATGAACACTGAAGCTTTCTTT; J: TRBJ1-1; size: few; D: NA; V: TRBV7-2
CDR3: CASSLGPGFQETQYF; DNA: TGTGCCAGCAGCTTAGGGCCAGGGTTCCAAGAGACCCAGTACTTC; J: TRBJ2-5; size: NA; D: NA; V: TRBV11-2
CDR3: CAWSGQGLDYGYTF; DNA: TGTGCCTGGAGTGGACAGGGTTTGGACTATGGCTACACCTTC; J: TRBJ1-2; size: NA; D: TRBD1; V: TRBV30
CDR3: CASSLTVGELFF; DNA: TGTGCCAGCAGTTTAACAGTCGGGGAGCTGTTTTTT; J: TRBJ2-2; size: NA; D: NA; V: TRBV28
CDR3: CASSVGESTQYF; DNA: TGTGCCAGCAGCGTAGGAGAGAGTACGCAGTATTTT; J: TRBJ2-3; size: NA; D: NA; V: TRBV9
CDR3: CASSLRAGWGGDSTYEQYF; DNA: TGTGCCAGCAGTCTGAGGGCGGGGTGGGGGGGCGACTCAACCTACGAGCAGTACTTC; J: TRBJ2-7; size: NA; D: NA; V: TRBV27
CDR3: CASSLVSSYNEQFF; DNA: TGTGCCAGCAGCTTAGTATCCTCCTACAATGAGCAGTTCTTC; J: TRBJ2-1; size: NA; D: NA; V: TRBV7-2
CDR3: CASSSPAGYTF; DNA: TGTGCCAGCAGCTCACCCGCGGGCTACACCTTC; J: TRBJ1-2; size: NA; D: NA; V: TRBV28
CDR3: CSATSTEEQYF; DNA: TGCAGTGCAACGAGTACGGAGGAGCAGTACTTC; J: TRBJ2-7; size: few; D: NA; V: TRBV20-1
CDR3: CAWSPTGAFYGYTF; DNA: TGTGCCTGGAGTCCGACAGGAGCATTCTATGGCTACACCTTC; J: TRBJ1-2; size: NA; D: NA; V: TRBV30
CDR3: CASRDRALYF; DNA: TGTGCCAGCAGGGACAGGGCCCTCTACTTC; J: TRBJ2-7; size: NA; D: TRBD1; V: TRBV6-1
CDR3: CASSVGFGLGGGSEGEQYF; DNA: TGTGCCAGCAGCGTAGGGTTTGGGTTGGGGGGCGGGAGTGAGGGGGAGCAGTACTTC; J: TRBJ2-7; size: NA; D: NA; V: TRBV9